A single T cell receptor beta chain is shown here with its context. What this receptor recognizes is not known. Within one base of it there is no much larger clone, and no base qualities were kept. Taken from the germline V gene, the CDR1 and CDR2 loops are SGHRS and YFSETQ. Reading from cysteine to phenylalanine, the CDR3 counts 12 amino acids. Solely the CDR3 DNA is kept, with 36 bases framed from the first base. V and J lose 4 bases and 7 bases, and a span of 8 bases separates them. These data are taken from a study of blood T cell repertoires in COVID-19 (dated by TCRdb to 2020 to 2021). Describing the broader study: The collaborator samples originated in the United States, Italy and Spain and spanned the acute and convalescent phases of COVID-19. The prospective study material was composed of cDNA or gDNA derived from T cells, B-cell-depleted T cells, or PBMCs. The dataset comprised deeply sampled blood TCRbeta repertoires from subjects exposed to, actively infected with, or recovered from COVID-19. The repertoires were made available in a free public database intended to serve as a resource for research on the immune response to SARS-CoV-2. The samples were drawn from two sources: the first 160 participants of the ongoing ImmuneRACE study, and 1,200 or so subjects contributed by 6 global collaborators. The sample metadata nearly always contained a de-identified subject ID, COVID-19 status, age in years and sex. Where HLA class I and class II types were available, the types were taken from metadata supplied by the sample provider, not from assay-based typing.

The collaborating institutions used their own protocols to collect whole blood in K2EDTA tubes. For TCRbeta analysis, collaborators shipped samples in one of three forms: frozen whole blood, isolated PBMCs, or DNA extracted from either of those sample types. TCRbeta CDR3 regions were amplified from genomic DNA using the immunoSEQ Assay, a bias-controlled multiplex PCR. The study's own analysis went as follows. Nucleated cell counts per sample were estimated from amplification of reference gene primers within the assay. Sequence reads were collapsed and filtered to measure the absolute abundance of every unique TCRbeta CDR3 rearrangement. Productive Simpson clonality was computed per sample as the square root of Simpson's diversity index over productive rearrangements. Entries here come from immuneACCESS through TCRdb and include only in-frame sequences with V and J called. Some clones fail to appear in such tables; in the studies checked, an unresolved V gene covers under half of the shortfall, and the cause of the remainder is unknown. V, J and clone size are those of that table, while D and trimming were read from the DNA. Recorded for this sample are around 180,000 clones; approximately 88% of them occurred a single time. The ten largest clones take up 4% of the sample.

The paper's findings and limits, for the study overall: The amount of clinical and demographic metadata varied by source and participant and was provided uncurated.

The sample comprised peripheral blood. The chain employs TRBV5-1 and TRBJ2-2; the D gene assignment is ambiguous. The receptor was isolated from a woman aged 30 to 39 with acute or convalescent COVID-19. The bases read TGCGCCAGCAGCCTCAGAGGCGGGGAGCTGTTTTTT. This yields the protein CASSLRGGELFF. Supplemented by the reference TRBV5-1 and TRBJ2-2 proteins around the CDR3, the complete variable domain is KAGVTQTPRYLIKTRGQQVTLSCSPISGHRSVSWYQQTPGQGLQFLFEYFSETQRNKGNFPGRFSGRQFSNSRSEMNVSTLELGDSALYLCASSLRGGELFFGEGSRLTVL.